The T cell receptor beta chain under discussion was sequenced for a study of CD8+ T cells in alopecia areata. Germline loops: CDR1 GTSNPN, CDR2 SVGIG (reference sequence). The CDR3 runs to 15 residues. V was pared by 1 base and J by 0 bases, with 5 bases of the junction left unmatched. As regards this clone: Its antigen is still unknown.

Both CD4+ and CD8+ T cells were separated by sorting PBMCs. Investigators isolated RNA and reverse transcribed it into cDNA to act as the sequencing template. The method was immunoSEQ multiplex PCR; TCRdb's version includes in-frame clones alone and lacks a portion of them. The sample has some 110,000 clones, roughly 69% seen once; the top ten hold 2.5% to 3%. The study's findings and limits: Researchers reported that TCR sharing among patients proved less clear than in mice, possibly HLA-linked. Tissue-resident alphabeta T cells belonging to normal skin likewise get sequenced within scalp specimens. Clonality exceeded that of normal scalp in lesional scalp, most notably in alopecia totalis/universalis.

The sequencing input was CD4+ T cells sorted from blood. The source is a human donor in good health. The chain is built from TRBV30 and TRBJ1-1; TRBD1 agrees at 7 bases. The CDR3 is CAWSGYGQVNTEAFF. The CDR3 DNA sequence: TGTGCCTGGAGTGGGTACGGACAGGTGAACACTGAAGCTTTCTTT.